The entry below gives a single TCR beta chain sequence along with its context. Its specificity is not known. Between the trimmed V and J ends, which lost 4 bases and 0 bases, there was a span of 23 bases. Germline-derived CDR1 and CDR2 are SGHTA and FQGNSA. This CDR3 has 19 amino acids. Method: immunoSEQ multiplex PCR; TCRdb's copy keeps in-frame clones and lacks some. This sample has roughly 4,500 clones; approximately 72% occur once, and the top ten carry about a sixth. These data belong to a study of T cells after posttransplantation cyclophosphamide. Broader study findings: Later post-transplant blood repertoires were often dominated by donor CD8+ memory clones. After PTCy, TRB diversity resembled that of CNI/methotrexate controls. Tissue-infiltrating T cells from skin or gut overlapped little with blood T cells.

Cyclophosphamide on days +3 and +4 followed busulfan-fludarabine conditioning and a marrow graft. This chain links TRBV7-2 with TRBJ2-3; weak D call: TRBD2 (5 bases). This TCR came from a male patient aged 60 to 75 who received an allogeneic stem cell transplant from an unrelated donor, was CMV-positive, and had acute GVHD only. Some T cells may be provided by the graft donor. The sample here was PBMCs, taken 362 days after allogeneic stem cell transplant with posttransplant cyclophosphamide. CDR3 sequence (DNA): TGTGCCAGCAGCTCCCCGGTTGGCGGGCTCTTAGTAAGCACAGATACGCAGTATTTT. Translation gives CASSSPVGGLLVSTDTQYF.